These 30 T cell receptor beta chains were sequenced from one sample in a study of blood T cell repertoires in COVID-19. The table came from immunoSEQ multiplex PCR; TCRdb's copy has only in-frame clones and leaves some out. The table shows fewer than 55,000 clones, with under 90% occurring only once. Sample: peripheral blood. Receptors originate from an elderly woman with COVID-19, enrolled during active disease.

The chain employs TRBV20-1 and TRBJ2-7, with 8 bases lining up with TRBD2. Germline V gives CDR1 DFQATT, CDR2 SNEGSKA (reference sequence). The CDR3 extends over 14 amino acids. Trimming removed 3 bases from V and 2 bases from J; junction bases left unmatched: 6. This chain's CDR3 is CSASELAGAYEQYF. The CDR3 DNA is TGCAGTGCTAGTGAGCTAGCGGGTGCCTACGAGCAGTACTTC.

This clone has a count of ten or more. The V gene is TRBV23-1, the J gene TRBJ2-7; D not resolved. TRBV23-1 is an ORF for which the function is uncertain. Trimming shortened V by 7 bases and J by 6 bases, and 10 bases separated the two germline ends. The CDR3 contains 11 residues. DNA for the CDR3: TGCGCCAGCACTACCCTTTTCGAGCAGTACTTC. Translating gives CASTTLFEQYF.

The chain links TRBV3-1 (or the pseudogene TRBV3-2) to TRBJ2-5; the match to TRBD1 covers 7 bases. The J segment lost 0 bases and the V segment lost 4 bases, leaving 5 bases of the junction unmatched. In germline, CDR1 is LGHDT, CDR2 YNNKEL (reference sequence). This CDR3 spans 15 amino acids. The CDR3 is CASSRDRAYQETQYF. CDR3 nucleotides: TGTGCCAGCAGCCGGGACAGAGCGTACCAAGAGACCCAGTACTTC.

J is TRBJ1-3 and V is TRBV4-2, with 7 bases matching TRBD1. Germline CDR1 reads LGHNA; CDR2 reads YNFKEQ. J lost 0 bases, V lost 3 bases, and 8 bases had no gene match. This CDR3 contains 17 residues. The CDR3 loop reads CASSQDRSPSSGNTIYF. The CDR3 DNA is TGTGCCAGCAGCCAGGACAGGTCCCCCAGCTCTGGAAACACCATATATTTT.

This chain links TRBV6-6 with TRBJ2-1; TRBD2 might be the D (5 bases). CDR3 length equals 14 residues. CDR1 and CDR2 (germline): MNHNY, SVGAGI (reference sequence). V was shortened by 6 bases and J by 4 bases, with 13 bases between the two germline ends. Here the CDR3 reads CASRVQRAYNEQFF. DNA of the CDR3: TGTGCCAGCAGGGTACAGAGGGCATACAATGAGCAGTTCTTC.

CDR3: CASSAYLAGERDEQFF. The CDR3 DNA is TGCGCCAGCAGCGCCTATTTAGCGGGAGAACGTGATGAGCAGTTCTTC. The chain has TRBV5-1 and TRBJ2-1; 9 nucleotides agree with TRBD2. The V and J ends lost 4 bases and 8 bases, in that order; junction bases with no gene match: 13. Germline CDR1 is SGHRS and CDR2 is YFSETQ. The length of the CDR3 is 16 residues. The entire variable domain, with the rest obtained from reference TRBV5-1 and TRBJ2-1, is as follows: KAGVTQTPRYLIKTRGQQVTLSCSPISGHRSVSWYQQTPGQGLQFLFEYFSETQRNKGNFPGRFSGRQFSNSRSEMNVSTLELGDSALYLCASSAYLAGERDEQFFGPGTRLTVL.

This clone has a single count. This chain connects TRBV9 to TRBJ2-1; TRBD2 might be the D (6 bases). The CDR3 has 13 amino acids. Germline CDR1 is SGDLS and CDR2 is YYNGEE. V lost 0 bases and J lost 9, with 10 bases in between. CDR3 bases: TGTGCCAGCAGCGTAGTGTTGGGAGGTGAGCAGTTCTTC. Protein sequence: CASSVVLGGEQFF.

The chain recombines TRBV4-2 with TRBJ2-5; possibly TRBD2 for D (6 bases). V was pared by 4 bases and J by 2 bases, with 11 bases between. This CDR3 comprises 14 residues. Germline V CDR1 and CDR2: LGHNA, YNFKEQ. CDR3 nucleotide sequence: TGTGCCAGCAGCCCCCCCGGGGGACAAGAGACCCAGTACTTC. This encodes CASSPPGGQETQYF.

The rearrangement links TRBV27 to TRBJ2-7, with 8 bases identical to TRBD1. The ends lost 8 bases at V and 2 bases at J; junction bases unmatched: 2. Germline values: CDR1 MNHEY, CDR2 SMNVEV (reference sequence). This CDR3 comprises 12 residues. The CDR3 DNA follows: TGTGCCAGCCGACAGGGGACCTACGAGCAGTACTTC. Protein sequence: CASRQGTYEQYF.

The chain carries TRBV10-3 and TRBJ2-3, with 9 bases matching TRBD1. The CDR3 contains 14 residues. Germline CDR1 reads ENHRY; CDR2 reads SYGVKD. J gave up 4 bases and V 6 bases, and 5 bases lay outside the gene matches. DNA for the CDR3: TGTGCCATCAGGAGGGACAGGGACTCAGATACGCAGTATTTT. It specifies CAIRRDRDSDTQYF.

The gene calls are TRBV9 and TRBJ2-7, with 7 bases that match TRBD2. V was clipped by 4 bases and J by 3 bases; unmatched bases: 10. Per the germline V gene, CDR1 is SGDLS and CDR2 is YYNGEE. This CDR3 contains 15 residues. CDR3 sequence (DNA): TGTGCCAGCAGCCCCGGATCGGGAGGTCACTACGAGCAGTACTTC. It encodes CASSPGSGGHYEQYF.

This clone has just a few counts. The chain combines TRBV4-1 with TRBJ1-5, with D maybe TRBD1 (5 bases). The V end was cut by 4 bases, the J end by 3 bases, with 10 bases between. This CDR3 is 14 amino acids long. Germline loops: CDR1 MGHRA, CDR2 YSYEKL. CDR3 region: CASSLYRNNQPQHF. The CDR3 DNA follows: TGCGCCAGCAGCCTTTACAGGAACAATCAGCCCCAGCATTTT.

This clone was seen once. V gene TRBV27 combines with J gene TRBJ2-1, with TRBD2 matching 8 bases. J lost 3 bases, V lost 5 bases, and 6 bases had no gene match. CDR1 is MNHEY and CDR2 is SMNVEV in the germline V gene (reference sequence). This CDR3 has 15 residues. Written as DNA, the CDR3 is TGTGCCAGCAGTCAAGGGACTAGGTTCTACAATGAGCAGTTCTTC. Translating gives CASSQGTRFYNEQFF.

This clone was seen repeatedly, ten times or more. The chain carries TRBV28 and TRBJ2-1; no clear D. The V end was cut by 3 bases, the J end by 6 bases, with 6 bases between. Germline values: CDR1 MDHEN, CDR2 SYDVKM. CDR3 length: 12 amino acids. CDR3 protein: CASSFIVNEQFF. The DNA for the CDR3 is TGTGCCAGCAGTTTTATAGTCAATGAGCAGTTCTTC.

The rearrangement links TRBV6-5 to TRBJ2-2; D remains ambiguous. The V gene's germline CDR1 is MNHEY and CDR2 SVGAGI. The CDR3 is 13 residues long. Trimming cost V 8 bases and J 4 bases, with 11 bases left between them. Here the CDR3 DNA reads TGTGCCAGCTCACCAAGCTTCACCGGGGAGCTGTTTTTT. Translating gives CASSPSFTGELFF.

J is TRBJ1-4 and V is TRBV7-2; no reliable D call. The CDR3 is 14 amino acids. The V end was cut by 5 bases, the J end by 8 bases, with 15 bases between. Germline-derived CDR1 and CDR2 are SGHTA and FQGNSA. The CDR3 protein is CASSPPPTGEKLFF. Written as DNA, the CDR3 is TGTGCCAGCAGCCCCCCGCCGACGGGGGAAAAACTGTTTTTT.

The rearrangement uses TRBV3-1 (or the pseudogene TRBV3-2) and TRBJ2-7; D perhaps matches TRBD1 (5 bases). Germline CDR1 reads LGHDT; CDR2 reads YNNKEL (reference sequence). The length of the CDR3 is 13 residues. The V and J ends lost 4 bases and 4 bases respectively, with 11 bases between them. The CDR3 coding sequence is TGTGCCAGCAGCCCTCCAGGGAAATACGAGCAGTACTTC. Translated, it gives CASSPPGKYEQYF.

This chain joins TRBV7-3 and TRBJ1-1, with D uncertain. The CDR3 loop spans 13 amino acids. Germline lookup yields CDR1 SGHTA and CDR2 FQGTGA. Deletions cut 4 bases from V and 0 bases from J, with 6 bases between. For the CDR3, the DNA is TGTGCCAGCAGCTCATCCATGAACACTGAAGCTTTCTTT. Protein sequence: CASSSSMNTEAFF. The full variable domain, rest sourced from reference TRBV7-3 and TRBJ1-1, is GAGVSQTPSNKVTEKGKYVELRCDPISGHTALYWYRQSLGQGPEFLIYFQGTGAADDSGLPNDRFFAVRPEGSVSTLKIQRTERGDSAVYLCASSSSMNTEAFFGQGTRLTVV.

J is TRBJ2-2 and V is TRBV24-1; D may be TRBD2 (6 bases). Per the germline V gene, CDR1 is KGHDR and CDR2 is SFDVKD. This CDR3 spans 18 amino acids. The V gene lost 4 bases and the J gene lost 0 bases, with 17 bases spanning the gap. CDR3 in amino acids: CATSDGSGHLPNTGELFF. Here the CDR3 DNA reads TGTGCCACCAGTGACGGGAGCGGCCATCTTCCGAACACCGGGGAGCTGTTTTTT.

This clone was seen a few times. V and J are TRBV15 and TRBJ2-1; D perhaps matches TRBD2 (5 bases). CDR1 LNHNV and CDR2 YYDKDF come from the germline V gene (reference sequence). The ends were cut back, 1 base at V and 4 bases at J, with 11 bases in the middle. This CDR3 region has 15 residues. The CDR3 loop reads CATSRGTGVYNEQFF. The CDR3 bases are TGTGCCACCAGCAGAGGGACTGGGGTTTACAATGAGCAGTTCTTC.

The V and J genes are TRBV19 and TRBJ1-6, with D possibly being TRBD1 (6 bases). The CDR3 loop spans 14 amino acids. Germline lookup yields CDR1 LNHDA and CDR2 SQIVND (reference sequence). V was clipped by 4 bases and J by 10 bases, with 14 bases between them. For the CDR3, the DNA is TGTGCCAGTAGTACAACAGGGACCGGCTCACCCCTCCACTTT. As protein: CASSTTGTGSPLHF. Looking up the rest from reference TRBV19 and TRBJ1-6 gives the full variable domain: DGGITQSPKYLFRKEGQNVTLSCEQNLNHDAMYWYRQDPGQGLRLIYYSQIVNDFQKGDIAEGYSVSREKKESFPLTVTSAQKNPTAFYLCASSTTGTGSPLHFGNGTRLTVT.

This clone was detected a few times. The chain uses TRBV25-1 and TRBJ1-1, with D possibly TRBD1 on 6 matching bases. CDR3 size: 11 residues. The germline CDR1 and CDR2 sequences are MGHDK and SYGVNS. The V and J ends lost 2 bases and 8 bases respectively, with 6 bases between them. The CDR3 reads CASSEGQEAFF. The CDR3 DNA reads as TGTGCCAGCAGTGAAGGACAGGAAGCTTTCTTT.

The genes are TRBV7-2 and TRBJ2-1; D is possibly TRBD2 (5 bases). Germline V gene sequence: CDR1 SGHTA, CDR2 FQGNSA. CDR3 length equals 14 residues. The V end was cut by 4 bases, the J end by 4 bases, with 11 bases between. The CDR3 nucleotides read TGTGCCAGCAGCTCGCCGCGGGTGTACAATGAGCAGTTCTTC. Translated, it gives CASSSPRVYNEQFF.

This clone has just a few counts. The chain carries TRBV29-1 and TRBJ1-2; 9 nucleotides match TRBD1. J was trimmed by 3 bases and V by 4 bases; bases with no gene match: 9. Germline assignment: CDR1 SQVTM and CDR2 ANQGSEA. The CDR3 sequence is 15 residues long. CDR3 residues: CSVVVPGQGYYGYTF. The CDR3, as DNA: TGCAGCGTTGTCGTCCCGGGACAGGGCTACTATGGCTACACCTTC.

The rearrangement uses TRBV7-8 and TRBJ2-7, with a weak D call TRBD2 (5 bases). Germline CDR1 is SGHVS and CDR2 is FQNEAQ. The CDR3 spans 15 residues. Trimming cost V 4 bases and J 3 bases, with 16 bases left between them. The CDR3 region has the DNA TGTGCCAGCAGCTCCCAGGACGGGAAGTACTACGAGCAGTACTTC. It translates to CASSSQDGKYYEQYF.

This chain uses TRBV7-6 with TRBJ2-2; 7 bases line up with TRBD1. The germline V gene has CDR1 SGHVS and CDR2 FNYEAQ. V gave up 2 bases and J gave up 1 base; unmatched junction bases: 4. The CDR3 has 16 amino acids. The DNA for the CDR3 is TGTGCCAGCAGCTTATGGCGGACAGGGAACACCGGGGAGCTGTTTTTT. This gives the protein CASSLWRTGNTGELFF.

The chain links TRBV11-2 to TRBJ1-1; 10 positions match TRBD1. The CDR3 sequence is 16 residues long. With V trimmed by 6 bases and J by 0 bases, 7 bases remained unmatched. CDR1 and CDR2 from the germline V gene are SGHAT and FQNNGV. The CDR3: CASSFTTGGMNTEAFF. The CDR3 region has the DNA TGTGCCAGCAGTTTTACGACAGGGGGCATGAACACTGAAGCTTTCTTT.

This clone turned up a few times. This rearrangement joins TRBV5-1 to TRBJ2-7; TRBD2 matches 8 bases. The V gene's germline CDR1 is SGHRS and CDR2 YFSETQ. V lost 4 bases to trimming and J lost 2 bases; unmatched junction nucleotides: 5. The CDR3 totals 14 residues. The CDR3 DNA follows: TGCGCCAGCAGCCTCTCGGGGGGGGCCTACGAGCAGTACTTC. This codes for CASSLSGGAYEQYF.

This chain connects TRBV5-4 to TRBJ2-3; TRBD2 aligns across 8 bases. The CDR3 has 14 residues. V dropped 5 bases and J dropped 4; count of bases not matched to a gene: 6. Germline assignment: CDR1 SGHNT and CDR2 YYREEE (reference sequence). The CDR3 DNA is TGTGCCAGCAGGCAAACTAGCGGCGCAGATACGCAGTATTTT. Translating gives CASRQTSGADTQYF.

The chain couples TRBV7-8 to TRBJ2-2; 12 bases are a match to TRBD2. Germline V gives CDR1 SGHVS, CDR2 FQNEAQ. The V gene end was trimmed by 5 bases and the J gene end by 0 bases; junction bases not matched to a gene: 4. The CDR3 runs 17 residues. CDR3 in amino acids: CASSPGLAGTNTGELFF. In nucleotides, the CDR3 is TGTGCCAGCAGCCCTGGACTAGCGGGAACGAACACCGGGGAGCTGTTTTTT.